This T cell receptor beta chain was profiled in a study of CD8+ T cells in alopecia areata. The sequencing template was cDNA reverse transcribed from extracted RNA. Profiling relied on immunoSEQ multiplex PCR, and the TCRdb table lists in-frame clones only, not all of them. The sample has 180,000 or so clones, approximately 50% seen once; the top ten hold 10%. Treatment defined: oral pan-JAK inhibitor, 5-10 mg twice daily. The sequence was collected from a human donor with alopecia areata. The sample was CD8+ T cells sorted from blood, taken around week 54, from a patient treated with tofacitinib.

CDR3 protein: CASSDPAGGRNEQFF. The CDR3 DNA reads as TGTGCCAGCAGTGATCCAGCGGGGGGGCGGAATGAGCAGTTCTTC. The chain carries TRBV25-1 and TRBJ2-1; 10 bases line up with TRBD2. The CDR3 has 15 amino acids. After removal of 3 bases from V and 7 bases from J, the junction contained 6 bases not matched to a gene. CDR1 and CDR2 (germline): MGHDK, SYGVNS. Using reference TRBV25-1 and TRBJ2-1 for the parts outside the CDR3, the full variable domain is EADIYQTPRYLVIGTGKKITLECSQTMGHDKMYWYQQDPGMELHLIHYSYGVNSTEKGDLSSESTVSRIRTEHFPLTLESARPSHTSQYLCASSDPAGGRNEQFFGPGTRLTVL.